The sequence of this TCR beta chain was determined in a study of PD-L1 blockade in urothelial cancer (dated by TCRdb to the late 2010s). For context, the study as a whole: Every patient began therapy around 2014 and was given atezolizumab 1,200 mg intravenously every 3 weeks. About 85% of the 29 patients were males with bladder-origin urothelial cancer, and about 60% of the roughly 29 reported a prior smoking history. Durable clinical benefit was defined as progression-free survival longer than 6 months, and TCR features were also tested against progression-free and overall survival. Whole exome sequencing and RNA sequencing of pretreatment tumors were performed alongside TCR sequencing in the same patients. Durable clinical benefit was achieved by nine patients but not by the remaining 20. Blood samples were analyzed at two time points: 3 weeks after treatment start (second dose) and 6 weeks after treatment start. The study was an exploratory multi-omic analysis of somatic, immune and clinical correlates of response to PD-L1 blockade with atezolizumab in urothelial cancer. Blood samples gave median yields of roughly 150,000 T cells and 82,636 unique TCRs, along with a median clonality of approximately 0.084. Approximately 30 patients had pretreatment blood TCR-seq, around 24 had at least one posttreatment blood collection, and around 24 had tumor TCR-seq. Pretreatment tumor samples, along with matched peripheral blood serially collected before and after atezolizumab treatment, were subjected to TCR sequencing. Patients had an ECOG performance status of 0 or 1 and had received between 0 and 3 prior chemotherapy regimens.

This clone occurred once. No antigen is known for it. Base qualities are not recorded, but no much larger clone differs from it by a single base. The study at large found these results: Small sample size (n of about 30) and many exploratory analyses mean the results are intended to be hypothesis-generating. Patients with durable benefit showed greater expansion of tumor-associated TCR clones in peripheral blood 3 weeks after starting treatment (n ≈ 21, p = 0.022). A pretreatment peripheral blood TCR clonality below the median was linked to improved progression-free and overall survival.

Each PCR received spiked-in synthetic TCR analog templates so that absolute template abundance could be estimated from read counts. Using the immunoSEQ assay, TCRbeta CDR3 regions were amplified from genomic DNA with bias-controlled V and J gene primers. Sequencing of rearranged TCRbeta segments was performed at approximately 20X coverage. On the authors' methods: Clustering was used to correct sequencing errors, and CDR3s were annotated against IMGT to assign V, D and J genes. Downstream analyses used only productive TCRbeta rearrangements and left out out-of-frame or stop-codon sequences. To compute clonality, Shannon entropy was normalized by the log of the number of unique productive sequences and then subtracted from one. Fisher's exact test with Benjamini-Hochberg correction, at a threshold of adjusted p below 0.01, was used to find clones that differed between time points or between blood and tumor. TCRdb re-hosts the immuneACCESS table, in-frame sequences only. Its copies lack some clones; in the studies checked, an unresolved V gene accounts for under half of them, and the cause for the rest is not known. Clonal size and the V and J genes are those of that table, whereas D and trimming came from the DNA. In this sample the table shows nearly 30,000 clones, more than 75% of which occur a single time. The ten top clones hold less than 4% of the sample.

V loses 5 bases at its end and J loses 4 bases; junction bases beyond the gene matches: 11. The germline V gene encodes CDR1 LNHDA and CDR2 SQIVND (reference sequence). Spanning cysteine to phenylalanine, the CDR3 consists of 16 amino acids. Just the 48-base CDR3 DNA is kept, in frame starting at base 1. The cohort included 29 patients with locally advanced or metastatic urothelial carcinoma who were treated at Memorial Sloan Kettering on a trial protocol. Peripheral blood mononuclear cells were collected pretreatment and during treatment, with between 1 and 8 total time points obtained per patient. The Qiagen DNeasy Blood extraction kit was used to purify genomic DNA from total PBMCs and tumor samples. PBMCs were collected pretreatment and during treatment, and were isolated and stored as previously described.

The source was PBMCs, collected around atezolizumab (anti-PD-L1) treatment. The source is a man aged 45-65 years with urothelial cancer. The chain employs TRBV19 and TRBJ2-1; a stretch of 7 junction bases matches TRBD1. The CDR3 region reads CASSHRPGQIYNEQFF. Here is the DNA: TGTGCCAGTAGTCACCGTCCGGGACAGATTTACAATGAGCAGTTCTTC.